A single sample is the source of the 22 T cell receptor beta chains below, sequenced in a study of shared clonotypes between healthy human individuals. Assay: immunoSEQ multiplex PCR; the TCRdb copy retains only in-frame clones and omits some. The sample gives about 2.4 million clones, more than 90% of which show up once; 0.11% to 0.15% is in the top ten. Material: naive CD4+ T cells sorted from blood. Subset of the sample: CD45RA+ positively selected. The origin of the receptors is a man aged 18 to 29 in good health.

The chain uses TRBV2 and TRBJ2-1, with 9 bases fitting TRBD2. CDR1 is SNHLY, CDR2 FYNNEI, per germline. The CDR3 has 16 amino acids. The J segment lost 4 bases and the V segment lost 4 bases, leaving 8 bases of the junction unmatched. CDR3 sequence (DNA): TGTGCCAGCAGTGGACCCCTAGCGGGGAATTACAATGAGCAGTTCTTC. Translated, it gives CASSGPLAGNYNEQFF.

The chain links TRBV10-3 to TRBJ1-3; D unclear. The CDR3 runs 17 residues. Trimming removed 1 base from V and 0 bases from J, with 13 bases in between. The germline V gene encodes CDR1 ENHRY and CDR2 SYGVKD. The CDR3 spells CAISEFRPQVSGNTIYF. The DNA for the CDR3 is TGTGCCATCAGTGAGTTTCGCCCCCAAGTCTCTGGAAACACCATATATTTT.

This chain connects TRBV15 to TRBJ2-2; 7 bases map to TRBD1. After removal of 3 bases from V and 6 bases from J, the junction contained 4 bases not matched to a gene. The CDR3 length is 14 residues. Germline CDR1 is LNHNV and CDR2 is YYDKDF (reference sequence). CDR3 DNA: TGTGCCACCAGCAGTACAGGGGTCCCCGGGGAGCTGTTTTTT. It specifies CATSSTGVPGELFF.

The chain is built from TRBV5-1 and TRBJ2-5, with D perhaps assigned TRBD1 or TRBD2 (7 bases each). The CDR3 has 15 residues. Per the germline V gene, CDR1 is SGHRS and CDR2 is YFSETQ. V was trimmed by 3 bases and J by 2 bases, leaving 14 bases between them. The CDR3 sequence is CASSSQGGEQETQYF. The CDR3 nucleotides read TGCGCCAGCAGCTCCCAGGGGGGGGAACAAGAGACCCAGTACTTC.

This clone appeared a single time. The chain joins TRBV7-3 to TRBJ2-1; maybe TRBD2 (6 bases). The CDR3 is 14 residues long. V was clipped by 8 bases and J by 0 bases, with 11 bases between them. Per the germline V gene, CDR1 is SGHTA and CDR2 is FQGTGA. CDR3 DNA: TGTGCCAGCCCCCTGCGGGGCTCCTACAATGAGCAGTTCTTC. Protein product: CASPLRGSYNEQFF. The full variable domain, in which reference TRBV7-3 and TRBJ2-1 provide the parts outside the CDR3, is GAGVSQTPSNKVTEKGKYVELRCDPISGHTALYWYRQSLGQGPEFLIYFQGTGAADDSGLPNDRFFAVRPEGSVSTLKIQRTERGDSAVYLCASPLRGSYNEQFFGPGTRLTVL.

This clone was detected ten times or more. This chain uses TRBV11-2 with TRBJ2-2; D remains ambiguous. The CDR3 totals 14 residues. The ends were cut back, 8 bases at V and 3 bases at J, with 13 bases in the middle. Germline values: CDR1 SGHAT, CDR2 FQNNGV. CDR3 in DNA: TGTGCCAGCGAAATTTACGCGGACACCGGGGAGCTGTTTTTT. Its protein is CASEIYADTGELFF.

A note on this clone: The sample holds other DNA sequences that translate to the same CDR3. V and J are TRBV2 and TRBJ1-3; possibly TRBD1 for D (5 bases). V shed 6 bases and J shed 8 bases, with 8 bases lying between them. The CDR3 is 11 amino acids. Germline CDR1 and CDR2: SNHLY and FYNNEI. The CDR3 region is CASRGEYTIYF. In nucleotides, the CDR3 is TGTGCCAGCAGAGGGGAATACACCATATATTTT.

The rearrangement joins TRBV2 to TRBJ1-6; D gene unclear. CDR3 length: 14 residues. The V and J ends lost 4 bases and 9 bases respectively, with 13 bases between them. Germline V gene lookup returns CDR1 SNHLY and CDR2 FYNNEI. The CDR3 nucleotides are TGTGCCAGCAGTGTGGCCGGCCCCAGTTCACCCCTCCACTTT. This translates into CASSVAGPSSPLHF.

The rearrangement uses TRBV5-6 and TRBJ1-4; the D is unclear. The CDR3 totals 13 residues. Germline CDR1 is SGHDT and CDR2 is YYEEEE. V lost 5 bases, J lost 10 bases, and 15 bases lay in between. The CDR3 DNA reads as TGTGCCAGCAGTCCTAACCATCCGGGAAAACTGTTTTTT. Amino acid sequence: CASSPNHPGKLFF.

The chain couples TRBV10-2 to TRBJ2-7; a possible D gene is TRBD2 (5 bases). CDR3 length: 14 residues. Germline V gene lookup returns CDR1 WSHSY and CDR2 SAAADI. V was trimmed by 6 bases and J by 1 base, leaving 13 bases between them. The CDR3 region has the DNA TGCGCCAGCAGGGGAGTCGGGGAGTCCTACGAGCAGTACTTC. This encodes CASRGVGESYEQYF.

The V and J genes are TRBV19 and TRBJ2-3; D is possibly TRBD1 or TRBD2 (5 bases each). The V end was cut by 2 bases, the J end by 4 bases, with 16 bases between. The germline V gene has CDR1 LNHDA and CDR2 SQIVND (reference sequence). This CDR3 is 16 amino acids long. The CDR3 sequence: CASSINPTRGPDTQYF. The DNA of the CDR3 is TGTGCCAGTAGTATAAACCCAACGAGGGGCCCAGATACGCAGTATTTT.

A single count supports this clone. The V call is TRBV5-6, the J call TRBJ2-4; D gene unclear. CDR3 length equals 16 residues. Trimming removed 4 bases from V and 1 base from J, with 15 bases in between. Germline lookup yields CDR1 SGHDT and CDR2 YYEEEE. In DNA form, the CDR3 reads TGTGCCAGCAGCCCGACCCTCAAGGTCGCCAAAAACATTCAGTACTTC. Its protein product is CASSPTLKVAKNIQYF.

Worth noting for this clone: Other DNA variants within this sample encode the same CDR3. V gene TRBV5-1 combines with J gene TRBJ2-1, with D possibly TRBD2 on 5 matching bases. The V gene's germline CDR1 is SGHRS and CDR2 YFSETQ. Trimming took off 0 bases at V and 4 bases at J, with 8 bases between the two ends. The CDR3 totals 14 residues. DNA of the CDR3: TGCGCCAGCAGCTTGGATGGGAGTTACAATGAGCAGTTCTTC. Protein product: CASSLDGSYNEQFF.

This chain uses TRBV5-6 with TRBJ1-1; weak D call: TRBD1 (6 bases). CDR3 size: 16 residues. In germline, CDR1 is SGHDT, CDR2 YYEEEE. V lost 0 bases and J lost 4, with 16 bases in between. The CDR3 sequence is CASSLASRKGGTEAFF. CDR3 coding DNA: TGTGCCAGCAGCTTGGCCTCGAGGAAGGGGGGCACTGAAGCTTTCTTT.

The chain employs TRBV4-1 and TRBJ2-1; 14 bases are shared with TRBD2. CDR3 length: 15 residues. Looked up from germline, CDR1 is MGHRA and CDR2 is YSYEKL. V trimming: 4 bases; J trimming: 10 bases; junction bases outside the gene matches: 6. CDR3 DNA: TGCGCCAGCAGCCCCGGACTAGCGGGAGGATCAGAGCAGTTCTTC. It is translated as CASSPGLAGGSEQFF.

This chain uses TRBV28 with TRBJ2-4; D is possibly TRBD2 (5 bases). CDR3 length: 13 amino acids. V dropped 4 bases and J dropped 9 bases, with 13 bases sitting between them. Germline V gene sequence: CDR1 MDHEN, CDR2 SYDVKM. CDR3 nucleotide sequence: TGTGCCAGCAGTTCGAGGGTGAGTGGCATTCAGTACTTC. The encoded protein is CASSSRVSGIQYF.

The CDR3 DNA reads TGCGCCAGCAGCATGGCTGGCAAAAACATTCAGTACTTC. Amino acid sequence: CASSMAGKNIQYF. V gene TRBV5-1 combines with J gene TRBJ2-4; D is undetermined. Germline-derived CDR1 and CDR2 are SGHRS and YFSETQ. The V end was cut by 4 bases, the J end by 3 bases, with 8 bases between. This CDR3 spans 13 amino acids.

The chain recombines TRBV9 with TRBJ1-5; D uncertain. CDR1 and CDR2 from the germline V gene are SGDLS and YYNGEE. This CDR3 has 14 amino acids. Trimming pared 0 bases from V and 6 bases from J, leaving 10 bases between. The chain's CDR3 is CASSVDGMIQPQHF. The CDR3 bases are TGTGCCAGCAGCGTAGACGGGATGATTCAGCCCCAGCATTTT. The full variable domain, with the rest looked up from reference TRBV9 and TRBJ1-5, is DSGVTQTPKHLITATGQRVTLRCSPRSGDLSVYWYQQSLDQGLQFLIQYYNGEERAKGNILERFSAQQFPDLHSELNLSSLELGDSALYFCASSVDGMIQPQHFGDGTRLSIL.

The chain joins TRBV10-3 to TRBJ2-1; D is uncertain. The CDR3 extends over 14 amino acids. V lost 4 bases and J 3 bases, leaving 10 bases between the germline ends. In germline, CDR1 is ENHRY, CDR2 SYGVKD. This CDR3 is CAISGAPGYNEQFF. CDR3 coding DNA: TGTGCCATCAGTGGTGCTCCGGGCTACAATGAGCAGTTCTTC.

This sequence joins TRBV6-5 and TRBJ2-3; weak D call: TRBD2 (5 bases). The ends were cut back, 11 bases at V and 2 bases at J, with 17 bases in the middle. Germline V lookup: CDR1 MNHEY, CDR2 SVGAGI. This CDR3 spans 14 amino acids. The CDR3 DNA is TGTGCCCCCTTCGGGATGTTTCCCACAGATACGCAGTATTTT. Its translation is CAPFGMFPTDTQYF.

The chain recombines TRBV5-5 with TRBJ1-2; D remains ambiguous. V was cut by 0 bases and J by 0 bases, with 9 bases left in between. Germline assignment: CDR1 SGHKS and CDR2 YYEKEE (reference sequence). This CDR3 region has 15 residues. In DNA form, the CDR3 reads TGTGCCAGCAGCTTGGTGGCCAGCCCTAACTATGGCTACACCTTC. This sequence encodes CASSLVASPNYGYTF.

With regard to this clone: Other DNA sequences in this specimen translate into the identical CDR3. This chain links TRBV5-6 with TRBJ1-3; the match to TRBD1 covers 9 bases. With V trimmed by 3 bases and J by 4 bases, 2 bases remained unmatched. The CDR3 runs to 14 residues. Germline V gene sequence: CDR1 SGHDT, CDR2 YYEEEE. CDR3 sequence (DNA): TGTGCCAGCAGCTCGACAGGGGGAGGAAACACCATATATTTT. Its protein product is CASSSTGGGNTIYF. Full variable domain (remainder filled in from reference TRBV5-6 and TRBJ1-3): DAGVTQSPTHLIKTRGQQVTLRCSPKSGHDTVSWYQQALGQGPQFIFQYYEEEERQRGNFPDRFSGHQFPNYSSELNVNALLLGDSALYLCASSSTGGGNTIYFGEGSWLTVV.